This T cell receptor (beta chain) was identified during a study of CD8 T cells in Susac syndrome. Reverse transcription used roughly 0.45 to 1 ug RNA and random hexamers. MiXCR, run by TCRdb on the immunoSEQ multiplex PCR reads, gives a single entry per CDR3 protein. The table has around 280,000 distinct CDR3 sequences, approximately 90% seen once. CDR3 length: 14 amino acids. Germline V gene lookup returns CDR1 LNHDA and CDR2 SQIVND (reference sequence). The V and J ends lost 5 bases and 1 base respectively, with 6 bases between them. The V and J genes are TRBV19 and TRBJ2-6; no firm D call. Sequencing input: CD4+ T cells from PBMCs. This receptor was obtained from a human donor with multiple sclerosis. Written as DNA, the CDR3 is TGTGCCAGTAGTGAAGGATCTGGGGCCAACGTCCTGACTTTC. This translates into CASSEGSGANVLTF.